This paragraph covers one TCR beta chain sequence. This entry comes from a study of T-cell reconstitution after alpha-beta-depleted transplantation in children. Using unique molecular identifiers, the investigators prepared the TCRbeta library. One entry per CDR3 protein, called by TCRdb with MiXCR from the PCR reads. The sample holds 150,000 to 250,000 distinct CDR3 sequences, about 15% seen once. The receptor was isolated from a human donor who donated a stem cell graft to a child with acute lymphoblastic leukemia. The sample in question was PBMCs from the stem cell graft donor, obtained from the stem cell graft.

DNA for the CDR3: TGTGCCAGCGGCACCTCCGGGACAGGGTCTGGCTACACCTTC. This gives the protein CASGTSGTGSGYTF. The chain carries TRBV7-9 and TRBJ1-2; 9 bases align to TRBD1. Germline V lookup: CDR1 SEHNR, CDR2 FQNEAQ (reference sequence). This CDR3 spans 14 amino acids. V gave up 8 bases and J gave up 7 bases; unmatched junction bases: 11.